The next 25 T cell receptor beta chains were all read from a single sample in a study of CD8+CD57+ T cells in acquired aplastic anemia (dated by TCRdb to the late 2010s). The patients picked for sequencing were ones in whom flow cytometry had shown an expansion of CD8+CD57+ cells. The sequencer was an Illumina HiSeq 2000. TCR beta VDJ combination and CDR3 sequence profiling used genomic DNA as the template. TCRdb's own reprocessing of the public reads used fastp at Q25 and MiXCR and kept productive beta chains. Merged by CDR3 protein, the rows form single entries marked with the most common genes and DNA. In this sample the table shows roughly 280,000 distinct CDR3 sequences, around three fifths of which occur a single time. Of the sample, under 1.5% is held by the ten largest clones. Sequenced sample: sorted CD4+, CD8+, or CD8+CD57+ T cells (not recorded which) from PBMCs. Receptors originate from a human donor with aplastic anemia.

This clonotype has a count of ten or more. The chain carries TRBV10-3 and TRBJ1-1, with a possible D match to TRBD1 (5 bases). V lost 4 bases and J lost 0, with 9 bases in between. This CDR3 is built from 14 residues. Germline V gene sequence: CDR1 ENHRY, CDR2 SYGVKD. The CDR3 DNA follows: TGTGCCATCAGTGGTGGGGGAATGAACACTGAAGCTTTCTTT. As protein: CAISGGGMNTEAFF.

This clonotype was recorded once. J is TRBJ1-2 and V is TRBV9; D gene unclear. Trimming cost V 0 bases and J 4 bases, with 10 bases left between them. Per germline, CDR1 SGDLS and CDR2 YYNGEE. This CDR3 is built from 14 residues. The CDR3 here is CASSVGPQLYGYTF. The CDR3 nucleotides are TGTGCCAGCAGCGTAGGACCGCAACTCTATGGCTACACCTTC.

This chain links TRBV5-8 with TRBJ2-7; D gene ambiguous. V lost 4 bases to trimming and J lost 6 bases, with 14 bases between them. This CDR3 contains 13 residues. Germline CDR1 and CDR2: SGHTS and YDEGEE. The chain's CDR3 is CASSRDPACEQYF. In nucleotides, the CDR3 is TGTGCCAGCAGCAGGGATCCTGCCTGCGAGCAGTACTTC.

This clonotype appeared once. The chain employs TRBV7-2 and TRBJ1-2, with TRBD1 matching over 7 bases. Trimming took 3 bases from V and 6 from J; bases not matched to a gene: 7. In germline, CDR1 is SGHTA, CDR2 FQGNSA. The CDR3 contains 14 residues. The CDR3 DNA is TGTGCCAGCAGCTTGAGACAGGGCTCCCATGGCTACACCTTC. This sequence encodes CASSLRQGSHGYTF.

A word on this clonotype: The junction and the germline gene differ at one end; a read error may be behind it. This chain connects TRBV5-4 to TRBJ2-1; TRBD2 aligns across 8 bases. The CDR3 has 17 amino acids. The germline CDR1 and CDR2 sequences are SGHNT and YYREEE (reference sequence). CDR3 DNA: TGCGCCAGCAGCCAAGGTTTTGCACTAGCGGCTTACAATGAGCAGTTCTTC. This sequence encodes CASSQGFALAAYNEQFF.

The genes are TRBV6-5 and TRBJ2-2; D is possibly TRBD1 (6 bases). This CDR3 is built from 16 residues. Germline V gene data show CDR1 as MNHEY and CDR2 as SVGAGI. V lost 1 base and J 0 bases, leaving 9 bases between the germline ends. This CDR3 is CASSYLQGANTGELFF. As DNA, the CDR3 is TGTGCCAGCAGTTACTTACAGGGAGCGAACACCGGGGAGCTGTTTTTT.

This clonotype has just a few counts. The chain carries TRBV25-1 and TRBJ1-1; D perhaps matches TRBD1 (5 bases). The ends were cut back, 7 bases at V and 9 bases at J, with 12 bases in the middle. Germline V CDR1 and CDR2: MGHDK, SYGVNS. This CDR3 has 11 residues. CDR3 residues: CASMAGPQAFF. The CDR3 DNA follows: TGTGCCAGCATGGCAGGGCCACAAGCTTTCTTT.

At least ten counts were recorded for this clonotype. This rearrangement joins TRBV20-1 to TRBJ1-1, with D possibly matching TRBD1 (6 bases). CDR3 length equals 13 residues. Germline V gives CDR1 DFQATT, CDR2 SNEGSKA (reference sequence). V gave up 5 bases and J gave up 3 bases, with 13 bases separating them. The CDR3: CSAREGGHTEAFF. CDR3 nucleotide sequence: TGCAGTGCTCGCGAAGGGGGGCACACTGAAGCTTTCTTT.

This clonotype was seen ten or more times. CDR3 amino acids: CASSWGPRGTSDEQYF. CDR3 nucleotides: TGCGCCAGCAGCTGGGGACCCCGGGGGACATCTGACGAGCAGTACTTC. This rearrangement joins TRBV5-1 to TRBJ2-7, with D perhaps being TRBD1 or TRBD2 (6 bases each). Germline V gene sequence: CDR1 SGHRS, CDR2 YFSETQ. V lost 3 bases to trimming and J lost 5 bases, with 21 bases between them. The CDR3 extends over 16 amino acids. Full variable domain (remainder filled in from reference TRBV5-1 and TRBJ2-7): KAGVTQTPRYLIKTRGQQVTLSCSPISGHRSVSWYQQTPGQGLQFLFEYFSETQRNKGNFPGRFSGRQFSNSRSEMNVSTLELGDSALYLCASSWGPRGTSDEQYFGPGTRLTVT.

The chain uses TRBV5-1 and TRBJ1-2; 7 bases match TRBD1. The CDR3 is 14 residues long. Trimming removed 0 bases from V and 6 bases from J; junction bases left unmatched: 5. Germline CDR1 SGHRS, CDR2 YFSETQ. In nucleotides, the CDR3 is TGCGCCAGCAGCTTGGACCCGACAGGGAATGGCTACACCTTC. Its protein product is CASSLDPTGNGYTF.

The J gene is TRBJ1-1, the V gene TRBV7-9; 7 bases align to TRBD1. Trimming cost V 4 bases and J 3 bases; bases outside gene matches: 5. Germline V gene sequence: CDR1 SEHNR, CDR2 FQNEAQ (reference sequence). The CDR3 has 14 residues. The CDR3 loop is CASSSEQGHTEAFF. CDR3 coding DNA: TGTGCCAGCAGCTCGGAACAGGGGCACACTGAAGCTTTCTTT.

The chain carries TRBV20-1 and TRBJ1-5, with D perhaps TRBD1 (5 bases). CDR3 length equals 14 residues. Per germline, CDR1 DFQATT and CDR2 SNEGSKA (reference sequence). V lost 3 bases and J 1 base, leaving 10 bases between the germline ends. CDR3 loop: CSASGAGSNQPQHF. The CDR3 DNA is TGCAGTGCTAGCGGGGCAGGGAGCAATCAGCCCCAGCATTTT.

This clonotype appeared a few times. This chain links TRBV2 with TRBJ2-7; TRBD2 might be the D (6 bases). V was trimmed by 7 bases and J by 2 bases, leaving 12 bases between them. CDR1 is SNHLY, CDR2 FYNNEI, per germline. The CDR3 is made up of 13 amino acids. DNA of the CDR3: TGTGCCAGCATGGGACTGCCTGCCTACGAGCAGTACTTC. Translation gives CASMGLPAYEQYF.

This clonotype has ten or more counts. This sequence joins TRBV5-1 and TRBJ2-5, with TRBD2 matching over 9 bases. V dropped 7 bases and J dropped 0; count of bases not matched to a gene: 7. CDR1 and CDR2 from the germline V gene are SGHRS and YFSETQ. The CDR3 totals 15 residues. The CDR3 DNA follows: TGCGCCAGCGGAAAGGGCGGGGGGGACCAAGAGACCCAGTACTTC. It translates to CASGKGGGDQETQYF.

This clonotype was observed many times. The chain recombines TRBV5-1 with TRBJ1-1; a weak D match, TRBD1 (5 bases). The V gene's germline CDR1 is SGHRS and CDR2 YFSETQ. V gave up 5 bases and J gave up 1 base, with 9 bases separating them. This CDR3 spans 13 amino acids. Here the CDR3 reads CASSSGANTEAFF. In DNA, the CDR3 is TGCGCCAGCAGTTCCGGGGCGAACACTGAAGCTTTCTTT.

The chain recombines TRBV7-8 with TRBJ1-5, with a possible D match to TRBD1 (5 bases). V lost 5 bases to trimming and J lost 5 bases, with 13 bases between them. Germline CDR1 and CDR2: SGHVS and FQNEAQ. The CDR3 is 14 amino acids. In DNA, the CDR3 is TGTGCCAGCAGCATAGGGACCTTGTATCAGCCCCAGCATTTT. Its protein is CASSIGTLYQPQHF.

This chain links TRBV10-1 with TRBJ2-1; the D gene is possibly TRBD2 (5 bases). Between the trimmed V and J ends, which lost 3 bases and 8 bases, there was a span of 14 bases. The CDR3 contains 14 residues. CDR1 and CDR2 from the germline V gene are WNHNN and SYGVQD (reference sequence). CDR3 protein: CASSDRGGWDEQFF. The CDR3 nucleotides are TGCGCCAGCAGTGATAGAGGAGGTTGGGATGAGCAGTTCTTC.

The chain uses TRBV7-3 and TRBJ2-1, with TRBD2 as a possible D gene (5 bases). Germline loops: CDR1 SGHTA, CDR2 FQGTGA. The CDR3 covers 13 residues. V lost 5 bases, J lost 9 bases, and 14 bases lay in between. CDR3 region: CASSLAPGGEQFF. CDR3 DNA: TGTGCCAGCAGCCTCGCTCCTGGAGGTGAGCAGTTCTTC.

This clonotype has ten or more counts. The chain links TRBV5-1 to TRBJ2-7; TRBD1 is a possible D gene (5 bases). Trimming shortened V by 0 bases and J by 0 bases, and 10 bases separated the two germline ends. The V gene's germline CDR1 is SGHRS and CDR2 YFSETQ. CDR3 size: 15 residues. The CDR3 sequence: CASSLGGLPSYEQYF. Here the CDR3 DNA reads TGCGCCAGCAGCTTGGGGGGCCTCCCCTCCTACGAGCAGTACTTC.

The chain links TRBV10-2 to TRBJ1-1; no clear D gene. The CDR3 length is 15 residues. CDR1 is WSHSY, CDR2 SAAADI, per germline. Trimming left V 0 bases short and J 2 bases short, with 10 bases between. CDR3 amino acids: CASSESMAANTEAFF. The CDR3, as DNA: TGCGCCAGCAGTGAGTCGATGGCCGCAAACACTGAAGCTTTCTTT.

The table lists this clonotype with many counts. The chain employs TRBV5-1 and TRBJ2-1; 9 nucleotides agree with TRBD2. This CDR3 has 15 amino acids. J was trimmed by 8 bases and V by 0 bases; bases with no gene match: 6. CDR1 and CDR2 from the germline V gene are SGHRS and YFSETQ. The CDR3 bases are TGCGCCAGCAGCTTGGCAGCGGGAGGCATCGATGAGCAGTTCTTC. Its translation: CASSLAAGGIDEQFF. The full variable domain, rest sourced from reference TRBV5-1 and TRBJ2-1, is KAGVTQTPRYLIKTRGQQVTLSCSPISGHRSVSWYQQTPGQGLQFLFEYFSETQRNKGNFPGRFSGRQFSNSRSEMNVSTLELGDSALYLCASSLAAGGIDEQFFGPGTRLTVL.

This clonotype was seen at least ten times. This chain uses TRBV5-1 with TRBJ2-3, with 8 bases fitting TRBD2. V was pared by 4 bases and J by 4 bases, with 5 bases of the junction left unmatched. There are 14 residues in the CDR3. The germline V gene encodes CDR1 SGHRS and CDR2 YFSETQ. The CDR3 reads CASSGSGSPDTQYF. DNA for the CDR3: TGCGCCAGCAGCGGAAGCGGGAGTCCAGATACGCAGTATTTT. The entire variable domain, with the rest obtained from reference TRBV5-1 and TRBJ2-3, is as follows: KAGVTQTPRYLIKTRGQQVTLSCSPISGHRSVSWYQQTPGQGLQFLFEYFSETQRNKGNFPGRFSGRQFSNSRSEMNVSTLELGDSALYLCASSGSGSPDTQYFGPGTRLTVL.

This clonotype was counted many times. This chain uses TRBV6-1 with TRBJ1-3, with 8 bases identical to TRBD1. J was trimmed by 4 bases and V by 7 bases; bases with no gene match: 9. This CDR3 contains 15 residues. In germline, CDR1 is MNHNS, CDR2 SASEGT. Here the CDR3 DNA reads TGTGCCAGCACTCGGCAGGGGGCCTCCGGAAACACCATATATTTT. Protein sequence: CASTRQGASGNTIYF.

The V call is TRBV29-1, the J call TRBJ1-2; TRBD1 is a possible D gene (6 bases). The V end was cut by 1 base, the J end by 4 bases, with 22 bases between. CDR3 size: 17 residues. CDR1 SQVTM and CDR2 ANQGSEA come from the germline V gene. Here the CDR3 reads CSVEGNLPTGHGYGYTF. In DNA, the CDR3 is TGCAGCGTTGAAGGCAACCTCCCAACAGGGCATGGCTATGGCTACACCTTC.

The rearrangement uses TRBV2 and TRBJ2-2, with a possible D match to TRBD1 (5 bases). The CDR3 has 15 amino acids. V gave up 6 bases and J gave up 8 bases, with 19 bases separating them. CDR1 SNHLY and CDR2 FYNNEI come from the germline V gene. The CDR3 nucleotides are TGTGCCAGCAGCCTGACAGCCCTCTTAAATGGGGAGCTGTTTTTT. The encoded protein is CASSLTALLNGELFF. Full variable domain (outside the CDR3, taken from reference TRBV2 and TRBJ2-2): EPEVTQTPSHQVTQMGQEVILRCVPISNHLYFYWYRQILGQKVEFLVSFYNNEISEKSEIFDDQFSVERPDGSNFTLKIRSTKLEDSAMYFCASSLTALLNGELFFGEGSRLTVL.